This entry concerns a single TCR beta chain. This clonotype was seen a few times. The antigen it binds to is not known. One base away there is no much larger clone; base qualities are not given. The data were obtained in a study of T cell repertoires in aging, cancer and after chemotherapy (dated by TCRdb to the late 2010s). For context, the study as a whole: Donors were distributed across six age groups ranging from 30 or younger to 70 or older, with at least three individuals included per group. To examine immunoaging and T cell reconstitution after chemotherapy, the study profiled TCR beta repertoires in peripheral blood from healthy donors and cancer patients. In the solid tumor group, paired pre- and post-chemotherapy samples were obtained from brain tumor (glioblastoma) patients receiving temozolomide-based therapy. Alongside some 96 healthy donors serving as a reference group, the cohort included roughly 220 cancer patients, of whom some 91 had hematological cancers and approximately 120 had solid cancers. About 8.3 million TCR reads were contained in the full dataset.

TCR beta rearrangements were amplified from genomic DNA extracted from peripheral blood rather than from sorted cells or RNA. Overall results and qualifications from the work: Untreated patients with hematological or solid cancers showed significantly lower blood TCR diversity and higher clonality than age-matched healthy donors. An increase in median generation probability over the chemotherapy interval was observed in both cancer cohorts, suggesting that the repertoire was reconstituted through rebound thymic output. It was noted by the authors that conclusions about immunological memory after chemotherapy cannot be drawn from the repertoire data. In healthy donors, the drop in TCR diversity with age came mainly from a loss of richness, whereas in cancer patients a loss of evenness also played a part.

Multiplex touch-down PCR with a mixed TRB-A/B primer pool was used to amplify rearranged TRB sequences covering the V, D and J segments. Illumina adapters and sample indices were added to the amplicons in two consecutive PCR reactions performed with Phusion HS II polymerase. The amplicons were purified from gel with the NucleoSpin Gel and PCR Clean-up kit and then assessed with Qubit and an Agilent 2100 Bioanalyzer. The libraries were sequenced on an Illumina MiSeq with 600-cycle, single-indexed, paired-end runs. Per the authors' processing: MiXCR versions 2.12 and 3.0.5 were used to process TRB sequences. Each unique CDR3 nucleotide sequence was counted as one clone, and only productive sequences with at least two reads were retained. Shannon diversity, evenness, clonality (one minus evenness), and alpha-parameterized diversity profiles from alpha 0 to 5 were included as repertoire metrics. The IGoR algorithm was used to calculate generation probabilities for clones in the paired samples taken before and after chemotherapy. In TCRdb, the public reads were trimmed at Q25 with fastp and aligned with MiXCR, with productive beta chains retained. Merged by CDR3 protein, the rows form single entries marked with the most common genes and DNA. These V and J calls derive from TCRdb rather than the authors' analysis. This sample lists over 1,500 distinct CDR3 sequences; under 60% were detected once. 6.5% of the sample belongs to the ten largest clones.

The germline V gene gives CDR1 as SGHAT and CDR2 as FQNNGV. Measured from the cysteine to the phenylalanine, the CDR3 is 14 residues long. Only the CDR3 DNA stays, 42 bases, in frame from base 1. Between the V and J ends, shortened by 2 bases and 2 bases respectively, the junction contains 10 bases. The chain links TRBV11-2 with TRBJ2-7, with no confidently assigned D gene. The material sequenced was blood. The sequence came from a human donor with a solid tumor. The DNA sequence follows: TGTGCCAGCAGCTTATTGGCAGGACCCTACGAGCAGTACTTC. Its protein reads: CASSLLAGPYEQYF.